The 5 T cell receptor beta chains listed next were all sequenced from one sample in a study of T cell changes during pregnancy in multiple sclerosis. Assay used: immunoSEQ multiplex PCR; TCRdb lists only in-frame clones, some missing. The sample shows approximately 9,100 clones, over 80% of them seen only once. The source was CD8+ T cells from peripheral blood mononuclear cells, collected in the first trimester of pregnancy. The receptors here all came from a female donor in good health, enrolled as a control in a pregnancy study.

This chain connects TRBV6-4 to TRBJ2-3, with 9 bases fitting TRBD2. The CDR3 contains 15 residues. Germline CDR1 is MRHNA and CDR2 is SNTAGT. The J segment lost 6 bases and the V segment lost 2 bases, leaving 6 bases of the junction unmatched. CDR3 sequence: CASSDRGGAADTQYF. The CDR3 coding sequence is TGTGCCAGCAGTGACCGCGGGGGGGCCGCGGATACGCAGTATTTT.

V gene TRBV27 combines with J gene TRBJ2-1, with 9 nucleotides matching TRBD2. V dropped 4 bases and J dropped 9; count of bases not matched to a gene: 4. The V gene's germline CDR1 is MNHEY and CDR2 SMNVEV (reference sequence). The CDR3 has 13 residues. The CDR3 spells CASSSLAGTEQFF. The DNA for the CDR3 is TGTGCCAGCAGTTCCCTAGCGGGGACTGAGCAGTTCTTC.

This chain uses TRBV6-1 with TRBJ1-1; unclear D gene. Trimming took off 6 bases at V and 4 bases at J, with 15 bases between the two ends. The length of the CDR3 is 14 residues. The germline V gene has CDR1 MNHNS and CDR2 SASEGT. CDR3 DNA: TGTGCCAGCAGGGCAGTAGCGGACTTCACTGAAGCTTTCTTT. Translated: CASRAVADFTEAFF.

There are a few counts of this clone. The V call is TRBV7-9, the J call TRBJ2-3, with D possibly being TRBD2 (7 bases). Looked up from germline, CDR1 is SEHNR and CDR2 is FQNEAQ (reference sequence). This CDR3 contains 15 residues. V was shortened by 4 bases and J by 6 bases, with 17 bases between the two germline ends. The chain's CDR3 is CASSSDGGALDTQYF. DNA of the CDR3: TGTGCCAGCAGCTCCGATGGGGGGGCGCTGGATACGCAGTATTTT.

The V gene is TRBV7-9, the J gene TRBJ1-2; D not certain. The CDR3 spans 12 residues. Deletions cut 1 base from V and 8 bases from J, with 8 bases between. Germline CDR1 reads SEHNR; CDR2 reads FQNEAQ (reference sequence). Written as DNA, the CDR3 is TGTGCCAGCAGCTTAGGAGGGCGGGGCTACACCTTC. This translates into CASSLGGRGYTF.